What follows are 30 T cell receptor beta chains derived from one specimen sequenced in a study of cytomegalovirus exposure and HLA in healthy donors. Profiled with immunoSEQ multiplex PCR; TCRdb holds only in-frame clones, not every one. The data hold roughly 230,000 clones, with about 92% observed a single time. Sequencing was carried out using PBMCs. The receptors come from a woman in her 30s in good health and CMV-seronegative.

The chain joins TRBV7-2 to TRBJ2-7; 8 bases are a match to TRBD2. The CDR3 has 17 amino acids. Germline CDR1 is SGHTA and CDR2 is FQGNSA. With 1 base clipped from V and 0 bases from J, the junction kept 8 bases outside the gene matches. The CDR3 bases are TGTGCCAGCAGCTTAGAGGTTAGCGGGGCTGGCTCCTACGAGCAGTACTTC. This translates into CASSLEVSGAGSYEQYF.

V is TRBV27 and J is TRBJ1-1; weak D call: TRBD1 (5 bases). The germline CDR1 and CDR2 sequences are MNHEY and SMNVEV (reference sequence). Between the trimmed V and J ends, which lost 2 bases and 6 bases, there was a span of 10 bases. There are 13 residues in the CDR3. The CDR3 loop is CASSLTAGSEAFF. CDR3 in DNA: TGTGCCAGCAGTTTAACGGCAGGGTCTGAAGCTTTCTTT.

The J gene is TRBJ1-2, the V gene TRBV15, with D possibly being TRBD1 (6 bases). This CDR3 has 13 residues. V was trimmed by 7 bases and J by 5 bases, leaving 14 bases between them. CDR1 LNHNV and CDR2 YYDKDF come from the germline V gene (reference sequence). The CDR3 nucleotides read TGTGCCACCACTCGGGGGGCGGGATATGGCTACACCTTC. Translated, it gives CATTRGAGYGYTF.

V and J are TRBV9 and TRBJ2-3, with D tentatively TRBD2 (6 bases). The V gene lost 4 bases and the J gene lost 6 bases, with 12 bases spanning the gap. The CDR3 contains 13 residues. From germline, CDR1 is SGDLS and CDR2 YYNGEE. The DNA for the CDR3 is TGTGCCAGCAGCCTGGAGGGTTCCGATACGCAGTATTTT. Its protein is CASSLEGSDTQYF.

CDR3 in amino acids: CASGLVLGQRAYEQYF. In DNA, the CDR3 is TGTGCTAGTGGTTTGGTACTTGGACAGAGGGCCTACGAGCAGTACTTC. This chain links TRBV12-5 with TRBJ2-7; D might be TRBD1 (6 bases). This CDR3 region has 16 residues. The V gene's germline CDR1 is LGHNT and CDR2 FRNRAP. V was trimmed by 0 bases and J by 2 bases, leaving 14 bases between them.

The V call is TRBV28, the J call TRBJ2-1; 8 positions match TRBD2. Germline CDR1 reads MDHEN; CDR2 reads SYDVKM. V was pared by 7 bases and J by 7 bases, with 12 bases of the junction left unmatched. The CDR3 length is 15 residues. DNA of the CDR3: TGTGCCAGCACGGGGGGGTCGGGCAGGGTAAATGAGCAGTTCTTC. Translated: CASTGGSGRVNEQFF.

The gene calls are TRBV2 and TRBJ2-3; D is unresolved. Germline V gives CDR1 SNHLY, CDR2 FYNNEI. The CDR3 loop spans 15 amino acids. V was clipped by 3 bases and J by 4 bases, with 14 bases between them. CDR3 DNA: TGTGCCAGCAGTGAGCCCCCCCAGGAGCCAGATACGCAGTATTTT. This gives the protein CASSEPPQEPDTQYF.

V usage is TRBV28 and J usage is TRBJ2-5; D gene ambiguous. CDR1 is MDHEN and CDR2 is SYDVKM in the germline V gene. The V gene lost 6 bases and the J gene lost 13 bases, with 15 bases spanning the gap. The CDR3 is 11 amino acids. CDR3 region: CASRDVGITYF. CDR3 in DNA: TGTGCCAGCAGGGACGTAGGCATTACGTACTTC.

The gene calls are TRBV11-2 and TRBJ1-1; 7 bases fit TRBD1. The junction had 11 bases not matched to a gene; V was cut back by 10 bases and J by 0 bases. The CDR3 length is 15 residues. Germline CDR1 and CDR2: SGHAT and FQNNGV. The CDR3 DNA sequence: TGTGCCACCCGAGGGGGCAGACCGATGAACACTGAAGCTTTCTTT. As protein: CATRGGRPMNTEAFF.

The rearrangement links TRBV4-1 to TRBJ1-4; D gene unclear. V gave up 3 bases and J gave up 3 bases, with 17 bases separating them. CDR1 and CDR2 (germline): MGHRA, YSYEKL. The CDR3 extends over 17 amino acids. The CDR3 DNA sequence: TGCGCCAGCAGCCACCCACGATTAGGGTCGGCTAATGAAAAACTGTTTTTT. Its protein product is CASSHPRLGSANEKLFF.

The chain is built from TRBV18 and TRBJ2-7; 9 bases are a match to TRBD1. Germline values: CDR1 KGHSH, CDR2 LQKENI. The CDR3 sequence is 16 residues long. J lost 0 bases, V lost 0 bases, and 3 bases had no gene match. CDR3 amino acids: CASSPPDRGGSYEQYF. CDR3 bases: TGTGCCAGCTCACCACCGGACAGGGGCGGCTCCTACGAGCAGTACTTC.

This rearrangement joins TRBV21-1 to TRBJ2-5; the table names TRBD2, a call not compared with the DNA. TRBV21-1 is a listed pseudogene. The CDR3 extends over 18 amino acids. CDR3 DNA sequence: TGTGCCAGCAGCAATGCAAGACCGGGACTAGCGGGAGAAGAGACCCAGTACTTC. This translates into CASSNARPGLAGEETQYF.

The chain combines TRBV28 with TRBJ1-2; possibly TRBD1 for D (6 bases). Trimming pared 2 bases from V and 2 bases from J, leaving 12 bases between. Germline assignment: CDR1 MDHEN and CDR2 SYDVKM. This CDR3 has 15 residues. CDR3: CASSLPRGQNYGYTF. The CDR3 nucleotides are TGTGCCAGCAGTTTACCCCGGGGACAAAACTATGGCTACACCTTC.

The gene calls are TRBV7-8 and TRBJ2-5; 7 nucleotides line up with TRBD1. CDR1 is SGHVS and CDR2 is FQNEAQ in the germline V gene. The CDR3 loop spans 15 amino acids. After removal of 5 bases from V and 6 bases from J, the junction contained 12 bases not matched to a gene. CDR3 residues: CASSDRQGRFQTQYF. CDR3 bases: TGTGCCAGCAGCGACCGACAGGGAAGGTTCCAGACCCAGTACTTC.

The chain links TRBV18 to TRBJ2-2, with D hard to call. The CDR3 has 14 residues. Germline loops: CDR1 KGHSH, CDR2 LQKENI. V lost 2 bases, J lost 0 bases, and 4 bases lay in between. CDR3 DNA: TGTGCCAGCTCACCAGCCTCGAACACCGGGGAGCTGTTTTTT. Its protein product is CASSPASNTGELFF.

This chain links TRBV6-7 with TRBJ2-7; TRBD1 is a possible D gene (5 bases). TRBV6-7 is an ORF, with its function uncertain. Trimming left V 7 bases short and J 4 bases short, with 20 bases between. The CDR3 sequence is 15 residues long. CDR3 in DNA: TGTGCCAGCACCCGGGTGGCAGGGTATTGGTACGAGCAGTACTTC. This gives the protein CASTRVAGYWYEQYF.

V gene TRBV5-1 combines with J gene TRBJ2-4; TRBD1 is a possible D gene (6 bases). Germline V gene data show CDR1 as SGHRS and CDR2 as YFSETQ. The CDR3 runs 18 residues. V was shortened by 4 bases and J by 5 bases, with 25 bases between the two germline ends. CDR3 sequence (DNA): TGCGCCAGCAGCGGAACAGGGTCCGGTTTTGGTGTCGAAAACATTCAGTACTTC. Protein sequence: CASSGTGSGFGVENIQYF.

The chain links TRBV7-6 to TRBJ2-3; possibly TRBD2 for D (5 bases). V dropped 5 bases and J dropped 3 bases, with 15 bases sitting between them. The CDR3 has 15 residues. CDR1 SGHVS and CDR2 FNYEAQ come from the germline V gene. The CDR3 protein is CASSATRVQTDTQYF. The CDR3 coding sequence is TGTGCCAGCAGCGCAACTAGGGTTCAGACAGATACGCAGTATTTT.

The chain combines TRBV21-1 with TRBJ2-7; the listed D gene, TRBD1, was not tested against the DNA. TRBV21-1 is a known pseudogene. The CDR3 sequence is 14 residues long. The CDR3 sequence: CASSRQFAPGEQYF. The CDR3 nucleotides are TGTGCCAGCAGCCGACAGTTCGCTCCTGGCGAGCAGTACTTC.

The J gene is TRBJ2-5, the V gene TRBV7-2, with 7 bases lining up with TRBD2. The CDR3 contains 15 residues. Germline lookup yields CDR1 SGHTA and CDR2 FQGNSA. After removal of 2 bases from V and 2 bases from J, the junction contained 5 bases not matched to a gene. In DNA, the CDR3 is TGTGCCAGCAGCTTATGGCTAGCGGCTCAAGAGACCCAGTACTTC. Translated, it gives CASSLWLAAQETQYF.

This clone was seen only once. The chain links TRBV7-8 to TRBJ2-3; possible D gene TRBD2, 5 bases. Per germline, CDR1 SGHVS and CDR2 FQNEAQ. The CDR3 is 15 residues long. V dropped 2 bases and J dropped 8 bases, with 17 bases sitting between them. In nucleotides, the CDR3 is TGTGCCAGCAGCTTACTGGACTGGGGATCGAGTACGCAGTATTTT. Protein product: CASSLLDWGSSTQYF. The complete variable domain, with remaining parts taken from reference TRBV7-8 and TRBJ2-3, reads GAGVSQSPRYKVAKRGQDVALRCDPISGHVSLFWYQQALGQGPEFLTYFQNEAQLDKSGLPSDRFFAERPEGSVSTLKIQRTQQEDSAVYLCASSLLDWGSSTQYFGPGTRLTVL.

This chain uses TRBV11-2 with TRBJ2-7; D is perhaps TRBD1 or TRBD2 (5 bases each). This CDR3 is built from 15 residues. Germline CDR1 reads SGHAT; CDR2 reads FQNNGV. Trimming pared 0 bases from V and 6 bases from J, leaving 15 bases between. CDR3 region: CASSLEGRVDSEQYF. CDR3 nucleotide sequence: TGTGCCAGCAGCTTAGAGGGCAGGGTGGACTCCGAGCAGTACTTC.

The chain uses TRBV7-6 and TRBJ2-1; 8 bases line up with TRBD2. CDR1 and CDR2 (germline): SGHVS, FNYEAQ. The CDR3 is 19 amino acids. Losses at the gene ends were 1 base for V and 0 bases for J; bases not matched to a gene: 11. CDR3 sequence: CASSLGSSGFSGSYNEQFF. The DNA for the CDR3 is TGTGCCAGCAGCTTAGGGTCTAGCGGGTTTTCGGGCTCCTACAATGAGCAGTTCTTC.

The chain employs TRBV27 and TRBJ2-7; the D gene is possibly TRBD2 (6 bases). The CDR3 sequence is 15 residues long. The germline gives CDR1 MNHEY, CDR2 SMNVEV (reference sequence). Trimming removed 3 bases at V and 3 bases at J, with 15 bases between. The CDR3 sequence is CASSFGGGIVYEQYF. DNA of the CDR3: TGTGCCAGCAGTTTTGGAGGCGGGATCGTCTACGAGCAGTACTTC.

The chain recombines TRBV11-2 with TRBJ2-5, with D unclear. Germline V gene data show CDR1 as SGHAT and CDR2 as FQNNGV. Trimming took 0 bases from V and 5 from J, leaving 10 bases between them. This CDR3 has 14 residues. CDR3: CASSLDLGLETQYF. In DNA, the CDR3 is TGTGCCAGCAGCTTAGACCTAGGATTGGAGACCCAGTACTTC. The complete variable domain, with remaining parts taken from reference TRBV11-2 and TRBJ2-5, reads EAGVAQSPRYKIIEKRQSVAFWCNPISGHATLYWYQQILGQGPKLLIQFQNNGVVDDSQLPKDRFSAERLKGVDSTLKIQPAKLEDSAVYLCASSLDLGLETQYFGPGTRLLVL.

The chain links TRBV11-3 to TRBJ1-1; D is uncertain. The V gene's germline CDR1 is SGHNT and CDR2 YENEEA. Trimming took 4 bases from V and 3 from J, leaving 3 bases between them. This CDR3 comprises 11 residues. CDR3: CASSSHTEAFF. CDR3 DNA sequence: TGTGCCAGCAGCTCTCACACTGAAGCTTTCTTT.

The chain uses TRBV21-1 and TRBJ2-1; TRBD2 reflects the table's D call only, with no check against the DNA. TRBV21-1 is tagged as a pseudogene. The CDR3 sequence is 16 residues long. DNA of the CDR3: TGTGCCAGCAGCAAAGATGTTAGCGGAACCTACAATGAGCAGTTCTTC. Protein: CASSKDVSGTYNEQFF.

The gene calls are TRBV6-6 and TRBJ1-2, with D unresolved. There are 10 residues in the CDR3. Trimming shortened V by 5 bases and J by 7 bases, and 5 bases separated the two germline ends. Germline V gene data show CDR1 as MNHNY and CDR2 as SVGAGI (reference sequence). CDR3 bases: TGTGCCAGCAGTCAGGCTGGCTACACCTTC. Protein: CASSQAGYTF.

This chain uses TRBV28 with TRBJ1-5, with TRBD1 matching 7 bases. Trimming at V came to 1 base and at J to 6 bases, leaving 12 bases not matched to a gene. Germline CDR1 reads MDHEN; CDR2 reads SYDVKM. The CDR3 has 17 amino acids. The CDR3 DNA is TGTGCCAGCAGTTTATCCGAAATTACAGGGGCGACTCAGCCCCAGCATTTT. Its translation: CASSLSEITGATQPQHF.

The CDR3: CASSSGAGESYEQYF. In DNA form, the CDR3 reads TGTGCCAGCAGCTCCGGCGCGGGAGAATCCTACGAGCAGTACTTC. The genes are TRBV7-2 and TRBJ2-7; 7 bases are shared with TRBD2. The CDR3 covers 15 residues. V shed 4 bases, J shed 1 base, and the junction held 7 bases outside the gene matches. The germline V gene has CDR1 SGHTA and CDR2 FQGNSA.